Below, one T cell receptor beta chain is given with its context. Original analysis: Estimation of nucleated cell counts was performed using reference gene primer amplification. Generated by immunoSEQ multiplex PCR, the TCRdb table keeps only in-frame clones and is missing some. Clone size and V and J calls were adopted from that table, with D and trimming inferred from the DNA. The sample has tens of thousands of clones, approximately 80% seen once. The V end was cut by 1 base, the J end by 7 bases, with 26 bases between. CDR3 length: 19 residues. Germline CDR1 is MGHRA and CDR2 is YSYEKL. These data originate in a study of blood T cell repertoires in COVID-19. Across the study: Acute and convalescent COVID-19 specimens originated in the United States, Italy and Spain. The analysed material was cDNA or gDNA that came from T cells, B-cell-depleted T cells, or PBMCs.

This receptor was identified in a human donor with active or convalescent COVID-19. The donor label of this sample is uncertain. The chain carries TRBV4-1 and TRBJ1-5; D unclear. Sequencing input: peripheral blood. CDR3 region: CASSQVPRGLGPSRQPQHF. The CDR3 bases are TGCGCCAGCAGCCAAGTCCCTCGGGGTCTAGGGCCCTCGAGGCAGCCCCAGCATTTT.